This T cell receptor beta chain was profiled in a study of cytomegalovirus exposure and HLA in healthy donors (TCRdb year 2017). About the study as a whole: In an earlier analysis of approximately 500 of the donors, under 300 Gb of sequence data and 90 million to 130 million unique TCR beta sequences from roughly 200 million T cells were reported. The study was designed to test whether signatures of past pathogen exposure could be identified by cataloging public T cell receptors. Several DR-DQ haplotypes were handled as single units for association and clustering because linkage in the cohort was strong. Among 350 to 400 genotyped donors of the cohort, an average of 235,054 unique TCR beta nucleotide sequences were sequenced per donor, around 18% of them non-productive. Typing coverage varied by locus: roughly 620-630 donors for A, B, C, DRB1 and DQB1; roughly 560 for DQA1; 606 for DPA1; roughly 470 for DPB1. Around 320 gigabases of sequencing data and approximately 85 million unique TCR sequences were included in an early release covering about 700 HLA-typed donors. Every repertoire in the discovery cohort had been generated on one and the same sequencing platform. A later genetic analysis took genome-wide SNP genotypes for about three fifths of the roughly 700 donors and used that subset as a discovery cohort. Of the roughly 400 genotyped donors, over 70% fell in the genetic ancestry cluster associated with self-reported Caucasian donors. HLA typing covered class I and class II loci at four-digit resolution. A later analysis re-examined previously published TCR beta repertoires from several hundred donors and added high-resolution HLA genotyping to investigate patterns of TCR occurrence. Along with the approximately 670-subject first cohort, a separate validation cohort of about 110 different subjects was used. The study combined high-throughput TCR immunosequencing, statistical association of individual TCRs with disease status, and machine learning to predict cytomegalovirus infection status. Alongside the repertoire data, information on donor age, sex, ethnicity and CMV serostatus was compiled. In an earlier analysis of 550 to 700 of the donors, high-throughput TCR beta sequencing was used to judge whether each TCR beta V gene segment behaved as functional or pseudogenic. The later analysis used no new phenotypic data to find candidate immune exposures, relying instead on TCR beta sequences and their occurrence across donors. The study profiled the T cell repertoires of hundreds of subjects by immunosequencing and related them to cytomegalovirus serostatus.

From the cysteine up to the phenylalanine, the CDR3 has a length of 14 residues. Of the read, only the CDR3 DNA is kept; its 42 bases are in frame from base 1. V is pruned by 3 bases and J by 1 base, leaving 2 bases of the junction without a gene match. According to the germline V gene (reference sequence), CDR1 reads LNHDA and CDR2 reads SQIVND. Comment on this clone: Its antigen is not yet known. Base qualities are not recorded, but no much larger clone differs from it by a single base.

The paper's findings and limits, for the study overall: Immune exposure information for the cohort was limited to CMV serostatus. Because counts were too low, under 20 rarely observed V segments, including chromosome 9 orphons, were left out of the earlier analysis of about 500 of the donors. HLA typing was unavailable for some donors at each locus, so association tests used only the typed subset. Only TCR beta chains were sequenced in this cohort, and the absence of alpha or paired-chain data limited detectable features. According to the authors, the approach could potentially be generalized to other disease states and immunological phenotypes. In an earlier analysis of approximately 600 of the donors, most TCR beta V segments were observed in productive rearrangements about 87% or about 30% of the time, broadly matching IMGT annotations. Several of the top co-occurrence clusters appeared to be linked to parvovirus B19, influenza, CMV and Epstein-Barr virus, according to a later analysis. In the study, 150 to 200 TCR beta chains were listed as associated with cytomegalovirus. Some IMGT-functional V segments, including TRBV6-2 and TRBV6-3, could not be told apart with the 87-base-pair reads, so those segments were excluded. A cluster of highly shared sequence variants was judged likely to be a technical artifact of the sequencing pipeline. In both the original and validation cohorts, the classifier was reported to diagnose cytomegalovirus status with high specificity and sensitivity. At a false discovery rate of 0.05, a later analysis linked some 18,000 TCR beta sequences to specific HLA alleles. Most CMV-associated TCR beta chains appeared to be HLA-restricted in a later analysis, and the HLA associations seemed to be driven largely by CMV exposure. When HLA alleles, especially DR and DQ, strongly co-occurred, attributing TCR associations to individual alleles was difficult. Correlated functional status among segregating V segments might reflect linkage disequilibrium, but an unknown experimental factor could not be ruled out. In vitro tests confirmed that three of the cytomegalovirus-associated TCR beta chains recognize cytomegalovirus antigens. Across donors, most TCR sequences were observed very rarely, whereas some public TCRs were present in many individuals. An association between a missense DCLRE1C variant and V-gene and J-gene trimming of TCR beta chains was found in a later genetic analysis and replicated in an independent cohort. A later analysis found that TCR association rates varied across HLA loci, with DRB1 alleles showing the most associated TCRs and HLA-C alleles the fewest. A later genetic analysis reported fewer N-insertions in productive TCRs among donors in an Asian-associated ancestry cluster than the approximately 700-donor mean. The presence/absence analyses assumed that sequencing depth was roughly uniform across donors, and that assumption may not be true. A further reported finding was that TCR beta sequences accurately predicted the HLA-A and HLA-B alleles for most subjects in the first cohort. A later analysis found that HLA-associated TCR beta chains were more clonally expanded and had lower generation probabilities than equally common non-associated chains.

The cohort was made up of hundreds of healthy bone marrow donors. At the time of sampling, all cohort members were nominally healthy, though unrecorded immune exposures were likely present. The donor tested CMV seronegative, placing the donor among the 350 or so seronegative members of the cohort. Each donor provided a peripheral blood sample, and peripheral blood mononuclear cells were used for TCR beta sequencing. The Qiagen DNeasy Blood Extraction Kit was used to extract genomic DNA from the blood cell samples. Receptors were amplified or captured by the immunoSEQ multiplex PCR assay. For the multiplex PCR, a mixture combining 60 forward primers for TCR Vbeta segments and 13 reverse primers for TCR Jbeta segments was used. The CDR3 region of rearranged TCR beta genes was amplified from genomic DNA by a multiplex PCR assay. The amplified TCR beta libraries were sequenced on the Illumina HiSeq System as 87-base-pair reads. From the authors' description of their analysis: Across the roughly 640 repertoires, a later analysis counted 60 million to 90 million unique TCR beta chains, around 11 million of which were shared by at least two donors. Raw reads were error-corrected and collapsed into unique sequences with a nearest-neighbor algorithm that merged closely related sequences to remove PCR and sequencing errors. CDR3 sequences were aligned to IMGT reference sequences to assign V, D and J gene segments. For a sequence to be retained, a match of at least six nucleotides to both a V gene segment and a J gene segment was required. Rearrangements were called productive when the CDR3 lacked stop codons and stayed in frame with V and J; all others were non-productive. Following IMGT convention, CDR3 was defined as the stretch from the second conserved V-encoded cysteine to the conserved J-encoded phenylalanine. The earlier analysis of roughly 590 of the donors excluded sequences that lacked an unambiguous match to a single V gene segment. In an earlier analysis of approximately 590 of the donors, a V segment was called functional when productive rearrangements were above 56.7%, and segregating when the standard deviation between donors exceeded 5%. A statistical classification framework was built to diagnose cytomegalovirus status from the catalog of TCR beta chain sequences. In a later analysis, TCR nucleotide sequences were compared against IMGT/GENE-DB human TR gene sequences so that V and J genes could be assigned. In a later analysis, CDR3 sequences and most-parsimonious VDJ recombination scenarios were assigned using the TCRdist pipeline. A later analysis defined each TCR beta chain by its CDR3 amino acid sequence plus V-gene family, and excluded reads lacking a unique V-gene family. In a later analysis, 450 to 600 highly shared, low-generation-probability nucleotide sequences were removed to address suspected cross-contamination and a sequencing artifact. In a later analysis, a clonal expansion index was calculated for each public chain from normalized within-repertoire ranks of inferred template counts. In a later analysis, generation probabilities were computed using a VDJ recombination model fitted to out-of-frame rearrangements, and the results were checked against IGoR. A later analysis scored TCR-TCR, TCR-HLA and TCR-CMV co-occurrence with hypergeometric tests, applying a repertoire-size bias correction to TCR pairs. To estimate false discovery rates, a later analysis permuted the HLA or CMV assignments 20 times. A later analysis grouped co-occurring TCRs with DBSCAN, adding TCRdist sequence similarity when clustering within HLA-allele-positive subsets. Repertoires with fewer than 30,000 or more than 120,000 public chains were left out of co-occurrence clustering, as were a handful of repertoires with anomalous nucleotide sharing. TCRdb mirrors the immuneACCESS table, restricted to in-frame sequences. Some clones are absent from its copies; in checked studies, under half trace to an unresolved V gene, and the reason for the others is unknown. Clonal size and the V and J genes are those of that table, whereas D and trimming came from the DNA. The sample yields over 150,000 clones; 71% were counted once. 2.8% of the sample is held by the ten biggest clonotypes.

This clonotype was sampled from a woman aged 25 to 39 in good health and CMV-seronegative. This chain is built from TRBV19 and TRBJ2-7; 8 central nucleotides agree with TRBD1. The sample consisted of PBMCs. Read as DNA, the sequence is TGTGCCAGTAGTATGACAGGGGAATCCTACGAGCAGTACTTC. Its protein product is CASSMTGESYEQYF.